These T cell receptor beta chains were read from a single sample in a study of T cells after yellow fever vaccination. MiXCR, applied by TCRdb to the 5' RACE reads, yields one record per CDR3 protein. The sample records under 400,000 distinct CDR3 sequences, roughly 12% being singletons. The sequencing used PBMCs, collected on the day of the first yellow fever vaccination. The origin of the receptors is a man younger than 35 who received the YFV17D yellow fever vaccine. Both conserved end residues are part of each CDR3. A D gene is named only where the DNA matches it firmly. Clone size is shown for a subset of rows, as once, few, many or a class of expanded clone.

size	V	D	length	J	DNA	CDR3
-	TRBV18	-	16	TRBJ1-5	TGTGCCAGCTCACTTTTTCAGGGGAAGAACAATCAGCCCCAGCATTTT	CASSLFQGKNNQPQHF
many	TRBV7-9	TRBD1	14	TRBJ2-3	TGTGCCAGCATCCCGACAGGGGAAGAAGATACGCAGTATTTT	CASIPTGEEDTQYF
few	TRBV18	-	16	TRBJ2-7	TGTGCCAGCTCACCACCTGGAGGGGCCTATCCCTACGAGCAGTACTTC	CASSPPGGAYPYEQYF
few	TRBV12-3/TRBV12-4	-	15	TRBJ2-1	TGTGCCAGCAGTAAAGGGGGAGAATCCTACAATGAGCAGTTCTTC	CASSKGGESYNEQFF
few	TRBV5-6	TRBD1	15	TRBJ2-4	TGTGCCAGCGGCGGACAGGGAAGGGGCAAAAACATTCAGTACTTC	CASGGQGRGKNIQYF
few	TRBV30	TRBD2	15	TRBJ2-3	TGTGCCTGGGGACTAGCGGGGGGGCCGTCAGATACGCAGTATTTT	CAWGLAGGPSDTQYF
-	TRBV5-1	-	13	TRBJ2-5	TGCGCCAGCAGCTCTGACACCTCGCGGACCCAGTACTTC	CASSSDTSRTQYF
few	TRBV7-8	TRBD2	16	TRBJ2-1	TGTGCCAGCAGCTTAGAAGCGGGACCCTCCTACAATGAGCAGTTCTTC	CASSLEAGPSYNEQFF
few	TRBV19	-	14	TRBJ1-5	TGTGCCAGCGCCCGAGACTACCGGGGTCAGCCCCAGCATTTT	CASARDYRGQPQHF
few	TRBV5-1	-	16	TRBJ2-1	TGCGCCAGCAGCTTGGAGGGTTTCCCTATTTACAATGAGCAGTTCTTC	CASSLEGFPIYNEQFF
many	TRBV7-2	TRBD2	14	TRBJ2-7	TGTGCCAGCAGCTTTAGCGGGGCCTTGGGAGAGCAGTACTTC	CASSFSGALGEQYF
few	TRBV7-8	-	14	TRBJ2-5	TGTGCCAGCACCCTAGGGCAGGGCGGGGAGACCCAGTACTTC	CASTLGQGGETQYF
-	TRBV7-8	-	14	TRBJ2-7	TGTGCCAGCAGCTTATTGACTGAAGGCTACGAGCAGTACTTC	CASSLLTEGYEQYF
-	TRBV6-5	-	12	TRBJ2-1	TGTGCCAGCGGCAGATGGGCGGATGAGCAGTTCTTC	CASGRWADEQFF
few	TRBV7-2	-	14	TRBJ1-2	TGTGCCAGCAGCTTAGCGCATTTACTCTATGGCTACACCTTC	CASSLAHLLYGYTF
-	TRBV12-3/TRBV12-4	TRBD1	13	TRBJ2-7	TGTGCCAGTCAGGACAGGGCCTCCTACGAGCAGTACTTC	CASQDRASYEQYF
many	TRBV9	-	16	TRBJ2-3	TGTGCCAGCAGCGTAGCTAGCCCCTCTAGCACAGATACGCAGTATTTT	CASSVASPSSTDTQYF
few	TRBV6-5	-	14	TRBJ2-5	TGTGCCAGCAGTCTACCGGGACACCAAGAGACCCAGTACTTC	CASSLPGHQETQYF
-	TRBV18	-	15	TRBJ2-7	TGTGCCAGCTCACCACAGTCACGGGACTCCTACGAGCAGTACTTC	CASSPQSRDSYEQYF
-	TRBV7-2	-	14	TRBJ2-2	TGTGCCAGCAGCTTAGCGGCAGGGAGCGGGGAGCTGTTTTTT	CASSLAAGSGELFF
-	TRBV5-1	-	15	TRBJ2-2	TGCGCCAGCAGCTTGGTCCAGGAGAACACCGGGGAGCTGTTTTTT	CASSLVQENTGELFF
-	TRBV18	TRBD1	18	TRBJ1-6	TGTGCCAGCTCACCAGCGACAGGGGCCGAGTATTATAATTCACCCCTCCACTTT	CASSPATGAEYYNSPLHF
few	TRBV5-1	-	15	TRBJ2-7	TGCGCCAGCAGCTTGAACGGGGATCAGGCCTACGAGCAGTACTTC	CASSLNGDQAYEQYF
few	TRBV7-3	-	16	TRBJ2-3	TGTGCCAGCAGCTTAGCGGGGACAAGATACACAGATACGCAGTATTTT	CASSLAGTRYTDTQYF
-	TRBV7-6	-	16	TRBJ2-3	TGTGCCAGCAGCTTCCAAGGTGGCAGCTTTCCGGATACGCAGTATTTT	CASSFQGGSFPDTQYF
few	TRBV12-3/TRBV12-4	-	13	TRBJ1-1	TGTGCCAGCACCCCGCAGGAGGGCACTGAAGCTTTCTTT	CASTPQEGTEAFF
-	TRBV7-2	TRBD2	14	TRBJ2-3	TGTGCCAGCAGCTCAAGGACTAGAGGAGATACGCAGTATTTT	CASSSRTRGDTQYF
-	TRBV4-3	TRBD1	16	TRBJ2-1	TGCGCCAGCAGCCAAGATCGGGGGACAGGGGCCAATGAGCAGTTCTTC	CASSQDRGTGANEQFF
-	TRBV18	TRBD1	14	TRBJ2-7	TGTGCCAGCTCACCTAGGACAGGGTCCGACGAGCAGTACTTC	CASSPRTGSDEQYF
many	TRBV29-1	TRBD1	16	TRBJ2-5	TGCAGCGGTTTAGCCCCGAGACAGGGTGTTTCGGAGACCCAGTACTTC	CSGLAPRQGVSETQYF
few	TRBV5-5	-	14	TRBJ1-5	TGTGCCAGCAGCCTAGGACACCTAAATCAGCCCCAGCATTTT	CASSLGHLNQPQHF
many	TRBV7-7	TRBD1	16	TRBJ2-7	TGTGCCAGCAGCTTAATGGACAGGAGGAATACCTACGAGCAGTACTTC	CASSLMDRRNTYEQYF
-	TRBV20-1	-	11	TRBJ2-7	TGCAGTGCTAGAGAATTGGACGAGCAGTACTTC	CSARELDEQYF
-	TRBV7-2	-	14	TRBJ2-7	TGTGCCAGCAGCTCCCCCGGGAACTTTTACGAGCAGTACTTC	CASSSPGNFYEQYF
-	TRBV12-3/TRBV12-4	-	14	TRBJ1-5	TGTGCCAGCAGTCGGGACGGATTAAATCAGCCCCAGCATTTT	CASSRDGLNQPQHF
-	TRBV12-3/TRBV12-4	-	15	TRBJ2-7	TGTGCCAGCAGTTTACAGGGGCAATTAGTCTACGAGCAGTACTTC	CASSLQGQLVYEQYF
-	TRBV11-2	-	15	TRBJ2-1	TGTGCCAGCAGCAAGCGGGACAGAGAAAACAATGAGCAGTTCTTC	CASSKRDRENNEQFF
few	TRBV4-1	-	16	TRBJ1-2	TGCGCCAGCAGCCAAGATGTGAGTACAATCCCGTCCGGCTACACCTTC	CASSQDVSTIPSGYTF
-	TRBV5-1	-	13	TRBJ1-1	TGCGCCAGCAGCTTTTCCGGACGGTATGAAGCTTTCTTT	CASSFSGRYEAFF
-	TRBV5-4	-	16	TRBJ2-7	TGTGCCAGCAGCTTGGAAGGGGCCGCGAGCTCCTACGAGCAGTACTTC	CASSLEGAASSYEQYF
few	TRBV7-9	TRBD1	14	TRBJ1-1	TGTGCCAGCAGCTCCCAAAGGGGGCGGACTGAAGCTTTCTTT	CASSSQRGRTEAFF
few	TRBV20-1	-	13	TRBJ1-5	TGCAGTGCTGGACGACAGGACGGTCAGCCCCAGCATTTT	CSAGRQDGQPQHF
-	TRBV5-1	TRBD1	14	TRBJ2-7	TGCGCCAGCAGCTTGGTAGGGACAGCCTACGAGCAGTACTTC	CASSLVGTAYEQYF
-	TRBV20-1	-	12	TRBJ1-4	TGCAGTGCTAGAGATGGGTTTGAAAAACTGTTTTTT	CSARDGFEKLFF
few	TRBV6-2/TRBV6-3	TRBD2	20	TRBJ2-3	TGTGCCAGCAGTTATACTACCCCGCGGGGAAGCGGGGGGGCCCGGGATACGCAGTATTTT	CASSYTTPRGSGGARDTQYF
-	TRBV4-2	-	15	TRBJ2-5	TGTGCCAGCAGCCTACTGGACCTCAGGGGAGAGACCCAGTACTTC	CASSLLDLRGETQYF
few	TRBV7-9	TRBD1	15	TRBJ2-1	TGTGCCAGCAGCCCGACAGGGGCCACCTACAATGAGCAGTTCTTC	CASSPTGATYNEQFF
many	TRBV12-3/TRBV12-4	TRBD2	16	TRBJ2-5	TGTGCCAGCAGCCCAACTAGCGGGGGGGGCCAAGAGACCCAGTACTTC	CASSPTSGGGQETQYF
-	TRBV7-2	-	13	TRBJ1-2	TGTGCCAGCAGCCCGGGGCCCCTCTATGGCTACACCTTC	CASSPGPLYGYTF
few	TRBV5-6	-	11	TRBJ1-2	TGTGCCAGCAGCTTGGCCCAACAATACACCTTC	CASSLAQQYTF
-	TRBV7-8	-	15	TRBJ1-5	TGTGCCAGCAGCTTACTTCCGGGGGCAGGTCAGCCCCAGCATTTT	CASSLLPGAGQPQHF
few	TRBV5-8	TRBD2	16	TRBJ2-1	TGTGCCAGCAGCTTGTCACTAGCGGACCTATACAATGAGCAGTTCTTC	CASSLSLADLYNEQFF
few	TRBV19	-	14	TRBJ2-2	TGTGCCAGTATCCCCTTGGGGGGTGCCGGGGAGCTGTTTTTT	CASIPLGGAGELFF